Listed here are 19 T cell receptor beta chains from one sample, sequenced in a study of cytomegalovirus exposure and HLA in healthy donors (dated by TCRdb to the late 2010s). Preparation of the library involved the immunoSEQ multiplex PCR assay. For the multiplex PCR, a mixture combining 60 forward primers for TCR Vbeta segments and 13 reverse primers for TCR Jbeta segments was used. As stored in TCRdb, this immuneACCESS dataset retains in-frame rearrangements with V and J assigned. A fraction of the clones does not appear; measured against another copy, unresolved V genes explain less than half of the discrepancy, and the remainder lacks a known reason. This sample has over 55,000 clones in its table, and approximately 87% of those were observed once. The ten top clones hold about 1.5% of the sample. Specimen: PBMCs. These receptors originate from a man aged 18 to 30 in good health and CMV-seronegative.

The chain employs TRBV18 and TRBJ1-4; maybe TRBD1 (5 bases). Deletions cut 6 bases from V and 8 bases from J, with 19 bases between. This CDR3 region has 15 residues. CDR1 KGHSH and CDR2 LQKENI come from the germline V gene. CDR3 sequence reads: CASSETLEPGEKLFF. In DNA, the CDR3 is TGTGCCAGCTCCGAGACTCTGGAGCCAGGGGAAAAACTGTTTTTT.

The chain has TRBV4-1 and TRBJ2-5; tentatively, D is TRBD1 (6 bases). Germline V gives CDR1 MGHRA, CDR2 YSYEKL. The germline V and J ends were trimmed by 4 bases and 2 bases, with 11 bases remaining between them. The CDR3 loop spans 14 amino acids. DNA of the CDR3: TGCGCCAGCAGCCCCTATCAGGGGCAAGAGACCCAGTACTTC. Translated, it gives CASSPYQGQETQYF.

The chain uses TRBV7-3 and TRBJ2-7; D is possibly TRBD2 (6 bases). The V and J ends lost 2 bases and 6 bases respectively, with 11 bases between them. CDR3 size: 13 residues. CDR1 is SGHTA, CDR2 FQGTGA, per germline. CDR3 in amino acids: CASSLAGSSEQYF. The CDR3 coding sequence is TGTGCCAGCAGCTTAGCGGGGTCGTCCGAGCAGTACTTC.

V and J are TRBV1 and TRBJ1-1; the D call of TRBD1 is as the table states it, not checked on the DNA. TRBV1 is a listed pseudogene. The CDR3 is 15 amino acids. CDR3 in amino acids: CTSSPDSNMNTEAFF. CDR3 nucleotide sequence: TGCACCAGCAGCCCAGACAGTAATATGAACACTGAAGCTTTCTTT.

This chain uses TRBV9 with TRBJ1-2; D remains ambiguous. The CDR3 is 13 amino acids. The germline V gene has CDR1 SGDLS and CDR2 YYNGEE. Trimming stripped 1 base from V and 4 bases from J, with 8 bases between. The CDR3, as DNA: TGTGCCAGCAGCGTATCATCGGGCTATGGCTACACCTTC. Its translation: CASSVSSGYGYTF.

The chain uses TRBV18 and TRBJ2-7, with 10 bases aligning to TRBD1. J gave up 1 base and V 3 bases, and 3 bases lay outside the gene matches. The CDR3 loop spans 15 amino acids. Germline loops: CDR1 KGHSH, CDR2 LQKENI. CDR3 residues: CASSPGTGVSYEQYF. CDR3 DNA: TGTGCCAGCTCACCTGGGACAGGGGTTTCCTACGAGCAGTACTTC.

The rearrangement joins TRBV29-1 to TRBJ1-2; TRBD1 is a possible D gene (6 bases). Looked up from germline, CDR1 is SQVTM and CDR2 is ANQGSEA. There are 11 residues in the CDR3. V was pared by 4 bases and J by 8 bases, with 11 bases between. This CDR3 is CSVGGLDGYTF. The CDR3 DNA reads as TGCAGCGTTGGGGGGCTCGACGGCTACACCTTC.

The gene calls are TRBV27 and TRBJ1-1; 9 bases agree with TRBD1. The germline gives CDR1 MNHEY, CDR2 SMNVEV (reference sequence). The CDR3 spans 12 residues. V was clipped by 9 bases and J by 1 base; unmatched bases: 0. The CDR3 nucleotides are TGTGCCAGGGACAGGGGGAACACTGAAGCTTTCTTT. Amino acid sequence: CARDRGNTEAFF.

This chain joins TRBV20-1 and TRBJ2-1; TRBD1 matches at 7 bases. Per the germline V gene, CDR1 is DFQATT and CDR2 is SNEGSKA (reference sequence). Trimming cost V 7 bases and J 6 bases; bases outside gene matches: 0. The CDR3 totals 10 residues. The CDR3 here is CSGQGNEQFF. The CDR3 DNA reads as TGCAGTGGACAGGGCAATGAGCAGTTCTTC.

The V and J genes are TRBV30 and TRBJ2-1, with TRBD1 identical over 9 bases. V dropped 7 bases and J dropped 2; count of bases not matched to a gene: 18. Germline CDR1 reads GTSNPN; CDR2 reads SVGIG (reference sequence). This CDR3 is 18 amino acids long. The DNA of the CDR3 is TGTGCCTTCACCTCCGGGACAGGGATTTATAAGGCCTACAATGAGCAGTTCTTC. Encoded protein: CAFTSGTGIYKAYNEQFF.

This chain joins TRBV2 and TRBJ1-2, with D possibly being TRBD1 (6 bases). Germline V gives CDR1 SNHLY, CDR2 FYNNEI. The CDR3 has 15 amino acids. With 4 bases removed from V and 8 bases from J, the gap between germline ends came to 20 bases. The CDR3: CASSGPGQGRLGYTF. The DNA for the CDR3 is TGTGCCAGCAGTGGGCCGGGCCAGGGGCGATTAGGCTACACCTTC.

The chain carries TRBV11-2 and TRBJ2-5; 7 bases match TRBD1. This CDR3 spans 14 amino acids. Germline V lookup: CDR1 SGHAT, CDR2 FQNNGV. The V and J ends lost 1 base and 3 bases, in that order; junction bases with no gene match: 2. The CDR3 sequence is CASSLGTGEETQYF. The CDR3 DNA sequence: TGTGCCAGCAGCTTAGGGACAGGTGAAGAGACCCAGTACTTC.

J is TRBJ2-7 and V is TRBV5-1; 7 bases align to TRBD1. The junction had 8 bases not matched to a gene; V was cut back by 4 bases and J by 1 base. The CDR3 is 15 amino acids. The germline V gene encodes CDR1 SGHRS and CDR2 YFSETQ. The DNA of the CDR3 is TGCGCCAGCAGCCAAGGGACAGTCCCTTCCTACGAGCAGTACTTC. Translation: CASSQGTVPSYEQYF.

This clone was found a few times. The chain uses TRBV6-6 and TRBJ2-3, with 7 bases matching TRBD2. V lost 6 bases, J lost 2 bases, and 8 bases stayed unmatched. Germline V gives CDR1 MNHNY, CDR2 SVGAGI (reference sequence). The CDR3 runs 15 residues. CDR3 loop: CASRAGEGDTDTQYF. DNA of the CDR3: TGTGCCAGCAGGGCGGGGGAGGGCGACACAGATACGCAGTATTTT.

This clone was observed a handful of times. The rearrangement links TRBV27 to TRBJ2-5; perhaps TRBD2 as D (5 bases). CDR3 length: 13 amino acids. Germline values: CDR1 MNHEY, CDR2 SMNVEV (reference sequence). V was cut by 2 bases and J by 4 bases, with 8 bases left in between. The CDR3 DNA sequence: TGTGCCAGCAGTTTAGTACGGGGAGAGACCCAGTACTTC. Residues: CASSLVRGETQYF.

V is TRBV4-2 and J is TRBJ1-4; D is unresolved. This CDR3 is built from 15 residues. V gave up 4 bases and J gave up 5 bases, with 14 bases separating them. CDR1 and CDR2 (germline): LGHNA, YNFKEQ. CDR3 nucleotides: TGTGCCAGCAGCCGGAATGAGGGAGGGAATGAAAAACTGTTTTTT. Its translation is CASSRNEGGNEKLFF.

This chain connects TRBV29-1 to TRBJ1-2; D not resolved. Germline loops: CDR1 SQVTM, CDR2 ANQGSEA. Trimming stripped 6 bases from V and 7 bases from J, with 18 bases between. The CDR3 length is 13 residues. The CDR3 DNA reads TGCAGCGTGGGTGGATCGGGATCTGCTGGCTACACCTTC. This gives the protein CSVGGSGSAGYTF.

This chain connects TRBV6-5 to TRBJ2-7, with 9 bases that match TRBD1. Germline V lookup: CDR1 MNHEY, CDR2 SVGAGI. The length of the CDR3 is 14 residues. Unmatched junction bases numbered 7, after V lost 6 bases and J lost 4 bases. CDR3 residues: CASRAGTGTYEQYF. Here the CDR3 DNA reads TGTGCCAGCAGGGCCGGGACAGGGACATACGAGCAGTACTTC.

The chain has TRBV7-8 and TRBJ2-5, with D perhaps TRBD1 (5 bases). Trimming took off 1 base at V and 5 bases at J, with 11 bases between the two ends. Germline-derived CDR1 and CDR2 are SGHVS and FQNEAQ. This CDR3 has 14 amino acids. CDR3 loop: CASSLDPPGETQYF. CDR3 sequence (DNA): TGTGCCAGCAGCTTAGACCCCCCAGGGGAGACCCAGTACTTC.